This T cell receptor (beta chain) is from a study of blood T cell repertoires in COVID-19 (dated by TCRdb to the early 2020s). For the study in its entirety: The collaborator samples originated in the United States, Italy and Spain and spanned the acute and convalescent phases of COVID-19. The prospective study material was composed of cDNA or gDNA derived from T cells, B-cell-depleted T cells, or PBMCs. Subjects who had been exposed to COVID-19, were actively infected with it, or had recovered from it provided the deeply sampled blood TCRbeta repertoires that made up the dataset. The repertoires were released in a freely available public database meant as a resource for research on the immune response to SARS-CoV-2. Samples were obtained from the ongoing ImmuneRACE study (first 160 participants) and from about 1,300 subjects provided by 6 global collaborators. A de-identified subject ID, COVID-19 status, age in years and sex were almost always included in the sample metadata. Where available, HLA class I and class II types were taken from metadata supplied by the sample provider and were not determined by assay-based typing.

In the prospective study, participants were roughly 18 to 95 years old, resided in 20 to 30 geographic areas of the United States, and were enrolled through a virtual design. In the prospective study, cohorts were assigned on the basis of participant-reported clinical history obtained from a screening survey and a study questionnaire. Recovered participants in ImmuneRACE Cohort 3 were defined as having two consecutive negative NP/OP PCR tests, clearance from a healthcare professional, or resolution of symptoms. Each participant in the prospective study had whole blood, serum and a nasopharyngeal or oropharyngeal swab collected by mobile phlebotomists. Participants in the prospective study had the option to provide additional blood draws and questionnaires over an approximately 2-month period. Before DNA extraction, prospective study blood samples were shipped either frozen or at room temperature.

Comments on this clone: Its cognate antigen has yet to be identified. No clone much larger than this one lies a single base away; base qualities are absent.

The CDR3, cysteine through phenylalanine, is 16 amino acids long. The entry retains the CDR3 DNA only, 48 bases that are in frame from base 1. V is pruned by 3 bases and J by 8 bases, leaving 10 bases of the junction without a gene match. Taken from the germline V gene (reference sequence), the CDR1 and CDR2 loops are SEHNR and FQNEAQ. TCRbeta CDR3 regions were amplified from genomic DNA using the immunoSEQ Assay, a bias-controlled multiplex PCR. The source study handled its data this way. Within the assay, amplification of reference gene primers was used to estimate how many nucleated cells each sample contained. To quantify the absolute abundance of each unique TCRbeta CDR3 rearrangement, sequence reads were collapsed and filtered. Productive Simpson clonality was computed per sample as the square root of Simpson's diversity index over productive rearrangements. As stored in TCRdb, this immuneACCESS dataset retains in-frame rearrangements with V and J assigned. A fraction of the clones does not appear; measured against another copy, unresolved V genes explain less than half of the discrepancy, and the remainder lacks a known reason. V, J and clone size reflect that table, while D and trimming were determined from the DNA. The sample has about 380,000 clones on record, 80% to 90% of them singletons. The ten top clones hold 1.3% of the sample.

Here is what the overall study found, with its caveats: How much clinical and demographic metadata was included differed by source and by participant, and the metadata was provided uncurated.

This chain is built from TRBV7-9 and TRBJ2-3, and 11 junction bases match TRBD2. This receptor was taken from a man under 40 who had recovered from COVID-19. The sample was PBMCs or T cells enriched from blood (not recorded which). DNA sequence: TGTGCCAGCAGCTTCGTTGTTAGCGGGGGGGCCTTTACGCAGTATTTT. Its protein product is CASSFVVSGGAFTQYF.